Given below is one T cell receptor beta chain in context. This sample is drawn from a study of PD-1 blockade in mismatch repair-deficient tumors. Whole-study context: Patients had eleven to twelve mismatch repair-deficient cancer types, all previously treated and progressing.

The CDR3 spans 15 residues. CDR1 MGHRA and CDR2 YSYEKL come from the germline V gene. Trimming stripped 3 bases from V and 0 bases from J, with 9 bases between. Every patient had mismatch repair deficiency by PCR or immunohistochemistry. Measured with immunoSEQ multiplex PCR; TCRdb has only the in-frame clones, and not every one. The table includes roughly 130,000 clones, around nine tenths detected once. The J gene is TRBJ1-5, the V gene TRBV4-1; maybe TRBD1 (5 bases). The material was peripheral blood, obtained about 17 months after starting pembrolizumab. This TCR was sampled from an adult with mismatch repair-deficient cancer. CDR3 sequence reads: CASSQGENSNQPQHF. In DNA form, the CDR3 reads TGCGCCAGCAGCCAGGGGGAAAATAGCAATCAGCCCCAGCATTTT.